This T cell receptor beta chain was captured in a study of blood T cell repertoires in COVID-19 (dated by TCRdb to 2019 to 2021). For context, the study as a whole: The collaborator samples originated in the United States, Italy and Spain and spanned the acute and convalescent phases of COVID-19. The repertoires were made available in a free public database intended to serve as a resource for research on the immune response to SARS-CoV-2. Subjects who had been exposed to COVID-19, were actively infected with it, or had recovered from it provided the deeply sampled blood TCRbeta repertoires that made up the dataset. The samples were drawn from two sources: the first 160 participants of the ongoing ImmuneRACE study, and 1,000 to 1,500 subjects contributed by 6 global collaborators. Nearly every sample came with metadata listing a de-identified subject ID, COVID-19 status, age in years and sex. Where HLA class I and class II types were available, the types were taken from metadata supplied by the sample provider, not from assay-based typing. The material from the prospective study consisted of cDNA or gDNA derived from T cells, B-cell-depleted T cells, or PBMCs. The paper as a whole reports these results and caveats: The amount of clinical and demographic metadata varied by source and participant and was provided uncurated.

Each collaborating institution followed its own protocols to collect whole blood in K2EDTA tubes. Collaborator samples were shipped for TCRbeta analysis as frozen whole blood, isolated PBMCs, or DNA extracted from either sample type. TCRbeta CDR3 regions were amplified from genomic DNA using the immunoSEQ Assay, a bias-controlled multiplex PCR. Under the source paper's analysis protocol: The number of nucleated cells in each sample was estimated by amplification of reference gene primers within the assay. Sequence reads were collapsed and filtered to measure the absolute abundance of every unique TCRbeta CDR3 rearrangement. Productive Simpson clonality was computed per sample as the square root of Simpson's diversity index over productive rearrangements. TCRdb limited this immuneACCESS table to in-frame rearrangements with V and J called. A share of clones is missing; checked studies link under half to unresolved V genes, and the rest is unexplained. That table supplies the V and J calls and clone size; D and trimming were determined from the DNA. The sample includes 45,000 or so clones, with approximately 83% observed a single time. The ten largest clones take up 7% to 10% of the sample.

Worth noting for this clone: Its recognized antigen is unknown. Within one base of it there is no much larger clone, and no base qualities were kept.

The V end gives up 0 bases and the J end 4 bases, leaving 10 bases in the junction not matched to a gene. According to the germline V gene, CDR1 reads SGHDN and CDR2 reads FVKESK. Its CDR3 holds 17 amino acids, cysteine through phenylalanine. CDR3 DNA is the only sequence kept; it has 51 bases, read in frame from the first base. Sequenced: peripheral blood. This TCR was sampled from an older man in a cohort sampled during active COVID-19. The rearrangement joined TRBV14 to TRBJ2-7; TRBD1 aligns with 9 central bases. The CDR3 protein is CASSQDRRDRVNYEQYF. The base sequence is TGTGCCAGCAGCCAAGACCGGAGGGACAGGGTGAATTACGAGCAGTACTTC. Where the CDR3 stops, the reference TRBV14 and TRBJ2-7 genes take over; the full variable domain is EAGVTQFPSHSVIEKGQTVTLRCDPISGHDNLYWYRRVMGKEIKFLLHFVKESKQDESGMPNNRFLAERTGGTYSTLKVQPAELEDSGVYFCASSQDRRDRVNYEQYFGPGTRLTVT.